This TCR beta chain was sequenced during a study of blood T cell repertoires in COVID-19. As handled by the study authors: Amplified reference gene primers provided the basis for estimating nucleated cell counts. Produced via immunoSEQ multiplex PCR; TCRdb's table is partial and in-frame only. V, J and clone size were drawn from that table, and D and trimming were deduced from the DNA. The sample includes some 87,000 clones, approximately 80% seen only once; the top ten take more than 20%. The germline V gene encodes CDR1 SGHRS and CDR2 YFSETQ. With V trimmed by 3 bases and J by 8 bases, 18 bases remained unmatched. This CDR3 has 18 amino acids.

The TCR was taken from a human donor in a cohort sampled during active COVID-19. The chain couples TRBV5-1 to TRBJ2-1; TRBD2 agrees at 9 bases. Sample: peripheral blood. The CDR3 loop is CASSYRLWISGSSDEQFF. The CDR3 coding sequence is TGCGCCAGCAGCTACAGACTATGGATTAGCGGGAGTTCTGATGAGCAGTTCTTC.